This T cell receptor beta chain was profiled in a study of cytomegalovirus exposure and HLA in healthy donors. Looking at the study overall: Tens of millions of unique TCR sequences came from HLA-typed donors in an early release.

CDR1 is MDHEN and CDR2 is SYDVKM in the germline V gene. This CDR3 comprises 14 residues. Trimming took off 3 bases at V and 4 bases at J, with 12 bases between the two ends. Worth noting for this clone: The target antigen is unknown.

The study ran its PCR with 60 Vbeta and 13 Jbeta primers. Some clones are missing from TCRdb's copy, which holds only in-frame ones; the method was immunoSEQ multiplex PCR. The data hold around 190,000 clones, with roughly 82% observed a single time. Whole-study results and caveats: A classifier reportedly called cytomegalovirus status with high sensitivity and specificity. Researchers reportedly found TCR beta sequences accurately predicted most subjects' HLA-A and HLA-B alleles. With later analysis, a missense DCLRE1C variant became linked to TCR beta V- and J-gene trimming.

This sequence joins TRBV28 and TRBJ1-2, with D unresolved. The TCR comes from a girl aged 2-10 years in good health and CMV-seropositive. Sequenced input: PBMCs. This chain's CDR3 is CASSFLISGYGYTF. The CDR3 DNA is TGTGCCAGCAGTTTTTTGATATCAGGCTATGGCTACACCTTC.